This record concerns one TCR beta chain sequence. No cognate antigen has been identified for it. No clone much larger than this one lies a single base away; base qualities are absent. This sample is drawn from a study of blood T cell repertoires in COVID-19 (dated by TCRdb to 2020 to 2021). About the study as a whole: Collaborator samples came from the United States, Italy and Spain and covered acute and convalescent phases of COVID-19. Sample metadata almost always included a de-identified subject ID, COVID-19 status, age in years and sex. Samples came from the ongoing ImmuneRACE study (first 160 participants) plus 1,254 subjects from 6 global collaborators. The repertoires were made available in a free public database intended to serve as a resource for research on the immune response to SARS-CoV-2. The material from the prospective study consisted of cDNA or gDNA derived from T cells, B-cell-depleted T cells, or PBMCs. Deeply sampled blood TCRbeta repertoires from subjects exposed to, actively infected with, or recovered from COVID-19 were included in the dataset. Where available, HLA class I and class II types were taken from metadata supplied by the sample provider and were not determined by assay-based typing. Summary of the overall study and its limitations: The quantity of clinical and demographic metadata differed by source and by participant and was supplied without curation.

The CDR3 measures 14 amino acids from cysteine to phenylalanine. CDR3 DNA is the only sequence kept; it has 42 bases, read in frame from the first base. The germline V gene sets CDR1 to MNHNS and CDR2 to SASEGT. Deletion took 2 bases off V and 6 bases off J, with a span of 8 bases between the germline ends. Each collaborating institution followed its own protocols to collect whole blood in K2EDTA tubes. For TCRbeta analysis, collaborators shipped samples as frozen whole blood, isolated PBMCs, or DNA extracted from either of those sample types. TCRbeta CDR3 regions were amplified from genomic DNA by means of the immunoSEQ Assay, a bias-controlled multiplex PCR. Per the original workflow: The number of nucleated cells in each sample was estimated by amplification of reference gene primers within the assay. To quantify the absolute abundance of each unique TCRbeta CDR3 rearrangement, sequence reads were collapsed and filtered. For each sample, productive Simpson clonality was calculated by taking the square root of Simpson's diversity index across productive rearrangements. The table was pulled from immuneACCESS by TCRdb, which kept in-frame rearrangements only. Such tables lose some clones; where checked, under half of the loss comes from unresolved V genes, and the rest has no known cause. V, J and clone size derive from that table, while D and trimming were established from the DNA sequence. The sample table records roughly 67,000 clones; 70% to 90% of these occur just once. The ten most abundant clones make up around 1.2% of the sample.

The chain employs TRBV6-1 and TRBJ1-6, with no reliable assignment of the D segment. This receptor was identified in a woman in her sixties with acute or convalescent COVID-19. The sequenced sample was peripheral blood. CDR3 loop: CASSEPPGNSPLHF. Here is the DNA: TGTGCCAGCAGTGAACCACCCGGTAATTCACCCCTCCACTTT.